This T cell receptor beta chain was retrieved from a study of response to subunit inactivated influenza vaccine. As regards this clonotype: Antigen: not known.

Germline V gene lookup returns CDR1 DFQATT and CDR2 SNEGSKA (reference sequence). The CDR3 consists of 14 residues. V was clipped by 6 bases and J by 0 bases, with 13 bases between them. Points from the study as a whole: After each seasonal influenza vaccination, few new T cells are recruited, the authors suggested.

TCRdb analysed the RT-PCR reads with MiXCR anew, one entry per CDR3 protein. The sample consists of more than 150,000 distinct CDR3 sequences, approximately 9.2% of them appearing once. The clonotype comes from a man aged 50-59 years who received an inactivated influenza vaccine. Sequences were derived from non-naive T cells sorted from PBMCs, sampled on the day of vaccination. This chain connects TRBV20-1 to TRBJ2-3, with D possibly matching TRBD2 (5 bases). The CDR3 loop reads CSAFDGISTDTQYF. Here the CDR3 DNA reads TGCAGTGCGTTCGACGGGATTAGCACAGATACGCAGTATTTT.